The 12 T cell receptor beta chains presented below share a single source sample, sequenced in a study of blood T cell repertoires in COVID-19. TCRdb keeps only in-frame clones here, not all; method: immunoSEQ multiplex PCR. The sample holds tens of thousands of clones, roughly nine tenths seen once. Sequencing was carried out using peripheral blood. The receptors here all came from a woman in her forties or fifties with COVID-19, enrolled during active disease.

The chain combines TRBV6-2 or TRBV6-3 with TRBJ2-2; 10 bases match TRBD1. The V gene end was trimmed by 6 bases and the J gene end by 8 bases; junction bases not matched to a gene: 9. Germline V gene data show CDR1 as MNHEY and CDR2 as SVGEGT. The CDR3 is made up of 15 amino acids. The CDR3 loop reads CASSAGTGAKGELFF. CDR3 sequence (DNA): TGTGCCAGCAGCGCCGGGACAGGGGCCAAGGGGGAGCTGTTTTTT.

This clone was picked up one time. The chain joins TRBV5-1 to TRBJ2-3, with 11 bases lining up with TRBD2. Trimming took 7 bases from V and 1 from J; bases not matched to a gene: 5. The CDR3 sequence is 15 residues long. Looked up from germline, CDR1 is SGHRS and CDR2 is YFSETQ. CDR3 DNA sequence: TGCGCCAGCCCGGGACTAGCGGATTGCACAGATACGCAGTATTTT. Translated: CASPGLADCTDTQYF.

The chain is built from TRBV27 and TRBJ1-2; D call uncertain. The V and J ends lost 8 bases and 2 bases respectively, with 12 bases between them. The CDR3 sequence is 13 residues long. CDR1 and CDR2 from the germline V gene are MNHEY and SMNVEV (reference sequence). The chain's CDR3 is CASRKQINYGYTF. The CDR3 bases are TGTGCCAGCCGGAAACAGATCAACTATGGCTACACCTTC.

The CDR3 bases are TGTGCCAGCAGTGGAGGGAATAATGAGCAGTTCTTC. Its protein is CASSGGNNEQFF. The chain is built from TRBV6-6 and TRBJ2-1; D possibly corresponds to TRBD2 (6 bases). Looked up from germline, CDR1 is MNHNY and CDR2 is SVGAGI (reference sequence). CDR3 length: 12 residues. Trimming pared 5 bases from V and 7 bases from J, leaving 9 bases between.

The chain's CDR3 is CATSFQGAQGKLFF. CDR3 nucleotides: TGTGCCACCAGCTTTCAGGGGGCCCAGGGCAAACTGTTTTTT. This chain connects TRBV15 to TRBJ1-4; 8 bases fit TRBD1. The germline V gene has CDR1 LNHNV and CDR2 YYDKDF (reference sequence). V lost 5 bases and J lost 11; bases outside the gene matches: 10. The CDR3 is made up of 14 amino acids.

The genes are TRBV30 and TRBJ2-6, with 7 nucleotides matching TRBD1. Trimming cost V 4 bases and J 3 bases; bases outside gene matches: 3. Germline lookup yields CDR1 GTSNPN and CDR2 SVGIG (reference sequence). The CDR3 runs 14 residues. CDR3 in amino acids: CAWTGGGGANVLTF. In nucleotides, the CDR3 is TGTGCCTGGACAGGGGGTGGTGGGGCCAACGTCCTGACTTTC.

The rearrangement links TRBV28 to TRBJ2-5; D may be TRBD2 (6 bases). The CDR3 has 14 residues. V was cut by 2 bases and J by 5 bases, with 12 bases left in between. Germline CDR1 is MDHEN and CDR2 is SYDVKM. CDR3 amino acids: CASSLPPGRETQYF. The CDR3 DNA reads TGTGCCAGCAGTTTACCCCCAGGGAGGGAGACCCAGTACTTC.

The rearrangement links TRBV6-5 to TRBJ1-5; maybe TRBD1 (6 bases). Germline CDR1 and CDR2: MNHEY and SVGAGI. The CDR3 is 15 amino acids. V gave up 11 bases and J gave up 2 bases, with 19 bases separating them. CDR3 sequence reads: CASTQAGGRNQPQHF. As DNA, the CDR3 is TGTGCCTCAACCCAGGCGGGGGGGCGCAATCAGCCCCAGCATTTT.

In DNA, the CDR3 is TGCGCCAGCAGCCAAGGGGCGGGAGGGGAGCCAAAGGAGACCCAGTACTTC. Amino acids: CASSQGAGGEPKETQYF. This rearrangement joins TRBV4-3 to TRBJ2-5; TRBD2 matches at 9 bases. The J segment lost 5 bases and the V segment lost 1 base, leaving 11 bases of the junction unmatched. The CDR3 runs 17 residues. CDR1 is LGHNA and CDR2 is YSLEER in the germline V gene.

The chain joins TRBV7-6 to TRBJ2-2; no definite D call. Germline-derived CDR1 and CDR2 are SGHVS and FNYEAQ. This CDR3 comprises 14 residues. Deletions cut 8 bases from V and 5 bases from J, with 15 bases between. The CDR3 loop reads CASSQAMGTGELFF. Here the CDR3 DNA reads TGTGCCAGCTCCCAGGCGATGGGTACCGGGGAGCTGTTTTTT.

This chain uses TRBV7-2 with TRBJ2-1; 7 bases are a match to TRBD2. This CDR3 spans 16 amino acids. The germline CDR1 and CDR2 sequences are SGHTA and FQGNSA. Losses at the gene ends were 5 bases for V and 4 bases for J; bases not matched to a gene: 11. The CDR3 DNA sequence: TGTGCCAGCAGCCGGAAGAGCGGGAAGAAATACAATGAGCAGTTCTTC. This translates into CASSRKSGKKYNEQFF.

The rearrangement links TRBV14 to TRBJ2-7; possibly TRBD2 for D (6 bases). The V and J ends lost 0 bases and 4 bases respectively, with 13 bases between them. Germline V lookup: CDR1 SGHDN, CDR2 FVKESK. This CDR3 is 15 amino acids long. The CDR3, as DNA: TGTGCCAGCAGCCAAGATGCAGGGAGGCGTTACGAGCAGTACTTC. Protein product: CASSQDAGRRYEQYF.